Below are 27 T cell receptor beta chains sequenced from a single sample in a study of shared clonotypes between healthy human individuals. Data came from immunoSEQ multiplex PCR; TCRdb stores just in-frame clones and leaves some out. Of 2 million to 2.5 million clones listed, 85% to 95% are singletons. The sample was naive CD4+ T cells from PBMCs. Indicated subset: CD45RA+ positively selected. The receptors originated from a man in his late teens or twenties in good health. Some clones in this sample may be carry-over from other donors' samples.

The chain recombines TRBV5-4 with TRBJ1-5; D possibly corresponds to TRBD1 (5 bases). The V end was cut by 4 bases, the J end by 3 bases, with 11 bases between. Looked up from germline, CDR1 is SGHNT and CDR2 is YYREEE (reference sequence). This CDR3 is built from 14 residues. The CDR3 reads CASSQGGVNQPQHF. The CDR3 DNA reads TGTGCCAGCAGCCAAGGAGGGGTCAATCAGCCCCAGCATTTT.

V and J are TRBV5-1 and TRBJ2-4; the D is unclear. The germline CDR1 and CDR2 sequences are SGHRS and YFSETQ. The length of the CDR3 is 16 residues. Trimming stripped 4 bases from V and 1 base from J, with 15 bases between. The CDR3 spells CASSAASFGAKNIQYF. The CDR3 nucleotides are TGCGCCAGCAGCGCAGCTTCTTTCGGGGCCAAAAACATTCAGTACTTC.

The chain couples TRBV19 to TRBJ1-3; a weak D match, TRBD1 (5 bases). The ends were cut back, 5 bases at V and 7 bases at J, with 24 bases in the middle. This CDR3 is built from 17 residues. Looked up from germline, CDR1 is LNHDA and CDR2 is SQIVND (reference sequence). The CDR3 loop reads CASSLPYGTAVKNTIYF. The CDR3 DNA reads TGTGCCAGTAGTCTACCCTACGGGACCGCGGTAAAGAACACCATATATTTT.

Notes on this clone: A read error may produce the germline difference seen at one junction end. The chain joins TRBV18 to TRBJ1-1, with 8 bases lining up with TRBD1. Germline CDR1 reads KGHSH; CDR2 reads LQKENI. The CDR3 runs to 14 residues. The CDR3 coding sequence is TGTGTCAGCTCACCGGACAGGGTGGGAACTGAAGCTTTCTTT. The encoded protein is CVSSPDRVGTEAFF.

The V and J genes are TRBV5-6 and TRBJ2-1, with TRBD2 matching over 12 bases. The CDR3 is made up of 19 amino acids. Germline V gene lookup returns CDR1 SGHDT and CDR2 YYEEEE. The J segment lost 3 bases and the V segment lost 4 bases, leaving 14 bases of the junction unmatched. The CDR3 is CASSLRTSGTSWVYNEQFF. CDR3 DNA: TGTGCCAGCAGCCTGAGGACTAGCGGGACCTCGTGGGTCTACAATGAGCAGTTCTTC.

The genes are TRBV6-1 and TRBJ2-1; D is unclear. The V and J ends lost 3 bases and 2 bases respectively, with 8 bases between them. CDR3 length: 14 residues. The germline CDR1 and CDR2 sequences are MNHNS and SASEGT. CDR3 nucleotides: TGTGCCAGCAGTGACGGTTTCCCCTACAATGAGCAGTTCTTC. Translation gives CASSDGFPYNEQFF.

V and J are TRBV29-1 and TRBJ1-1, with D unresolved. Germline assignment: CDR1 SQVTM and CDR2 ANQGSEA. The V end was cut by 3 bases, the J end by 3 bases, with 11 bases between. This CDR3 is 13 amino acids long. The CDR3: CSVDPDTDTEAFF. As DNA, the CDR3 is TGCAGCGTTGACCCCGACACGGACACTGAAGCTTTCTTT.

This rearrangement joins TRBV5-1 to TRBJ2-3, with D tentatively TRBD2 (6 bases). Germline CDR1 and CDR2: SGHRS and YFSETQ. This CDR3 has 16 amino acids. The V gene lost 0 bases and the J gene lost 2 bases, with 13 bases spanning the gap. The CDR3 spells CASSLGVAADTDTQYF. CDR3 DNA sequence: TGCGCCAGCAGCTTGGGGGTAGCGGCTGACACAGATACGCAGTATTTT. Together with reference TRBV5-1 and TRBJ2-3, the CDR3 gives the full variable domain: KAGVTQTPRYLIKTRGQQVTLSCSPISGHRSVSWYQQTPGQGLQFLFEYFSETQRNKGNFPGRFSGRQFSNSRSEMNVSTLELGDSALYLCASSLGVAADTDTQYFGPGTRLTVL.

J is TRBJ2-3 and V is TRBV10-2; D may be TRBD1 or TRBD2 (7 bases each). The germline V gene has CDR1 WSHSY and CDR2 SAAADI. V was trimmed by 0 bases and J by 0 bases, leaving 13 bases between them. The CDR3 length is 17 residues. CDR3 residues: CASSESGRGPSTDTQYF. In DNA, the CDR3 is TGCGCCAGCAGTGAGTCTGGGAGGGGGCCTAGCACAGATACGCAGTATTTT.

The V gene is TRBV19, the J gene TRBJ2-7; 11 bases are a match to TRBD1. The CDR3 covers 15 residues. The V segment lost 3 bases and the J segment 6 bases; nucleotides outside the gene matches: 7. Germline V gene lookup returns CDR1 LNHDA and CDR2 SQIVND (reference sequence). CDR3 DNA sequence: TGTGCCAGTAGTATCAGGGGGGACAGGGGGACCGAGCAGTACTTC. Protein: CASSIRGDRGTEQYF.

For this clone: Other DNA sequences in the sample encode the same CDR3. This chain links TRBV28 with TRBJ2-5; tentative D call: TRBD2 (5 bases). This CDR3 region has 12 residues. Deletions cut 5 bases from V and 4 bases from J, with 8 bases between. Germline CDR1 MDHEN, CDR2 SYDVKM. The CDR3 loop reads CASSGGAETQYF. In DNA, the CDR3 is TGTGCCAGCAGTGGAGGAGCAGAGACCCAGTACTTC. The whole variable domain, filled in from reference TRBV28 and TRBJ2-5, reads DVKVTQSSRYLVKRTGEKVFLECVQDMDHENMFWYRQDPGLGLRLIYFSYDVKMKEKGDIPEGYSVSREKKERFSLILESASTNQTSMYLCASSGGAETQYFGPGTRLLVL.

V gene TRBV19 combines with J gene TRBJ2-7; the match to TRBD2 covers 12 bases. With V trimmed by 8 bases and J by 6 bases, 5 bases remained unmatched. The germline V gene encodes CDR1 LNHDA and CDR2 SQIVND (reference sequence). The CDR3 consists of 13 residues. The CDR3 nucleotides read TGTGCCAGTGCTAGCGGGAGGGCTCTCGAGCAGTACTTC. Its translation: CASASGRALEQYF.

The CDR3 is CASSLAAGEGSEQYF. CDR3 bases: TGCGCCAGCAGCTTGGCTGCTGGGGAGGGAAGCGAGCAGTACTTC. The gene calls are TRBV5-1 and TRBJ2-7, with 7 nucleotides matching TRBD2. The CDR3 sequence is 15 residues long. The junction had 9 bases not matched to a gene; V was cut back by 0 bases and J by 6 bases. CDR1 and CDR2 from the germline V gene are SGHRS and YFSETQ.

CDR3 nucleotide sequence: TGTGCCAGCAGCCAACCAGCGGGAGGGCCCACAGATACGCAGTATTTT. Encoded protein: CASSQPAGGPTDTQYF. The rearrangement uses TRBV4-2 and TRBJ2-3; 10 bases line up with TRBD2. The CDR3 has 16 residues. With 2 bases clipped from V and 2 bases from J, the junction kept 4 bases outside the gene matches. The germline V gene has CDR1 LGHNA and CDR2 YNFKEQ.

The rearrangement joins TRBV27 to TRBJ2-1, with D maybe TRBD2 (6 bases). The CDR3 is made up of 13 amino acids. V lost 4 bases to trimming and J lost 7 bases, with 11 bases between them. CDR1 and CDR2 from the germline V gene are MNHEY and SMNVEV (reference sequence). This chain's CDR3 is CASSSLAGNEQFF. The DNA of the CDR3 is TGTGCCAGCAGTTCTTTGGCGGGGAATGAGCAGTTCTTC.

The chain couples TRBV5-1 to TRBJ1-4, with a tentative D call TRBD1 (6 bases). In germline, CDR1 is SGHRS, CDR2 YFSETQ. The ends were cut back, 0 bases at V and 8 bases at J, with 14 bases in the middle. The CDR3 runs 15 residues. The CDR3 bases are TGCGCCAGCAGCTTGGAAGGCCTGAGGGGGGAAAAACTGTTTTTT. Translating gives CASSLEGLRGEKLFF.

V usage is TRBV27 and J usage is TRBJ2-3, with D possibly being TRBD2 (5 bases). Germline CDR1 MNHEY, CDR2 SMNVEV (reference sequence). Trimming removed 6 bases at V and 0 bases at J, with 16 bases between. This CDR3 is 16 amino acids long. The CDR3 DNA follows: TGTGCCAGCAGCCCCAAAGGGCGGACTAGCACAGATACGCAGTATTTT. Amino acids: CASSPKGRTSTDTQYF.

J is TRBJ2-1 and V is TRBV2, with 8 bases identical to TRBD2. This CDR3 has 16 amino acids. Germline-derived CDR1 and CDR2 are SNHLY and FYNNEI. V shed 4 bases and J 4 bases; nucleotides not matched to a gene: 9. CDR3 coding DNA: TGTGCCAGCAGTGTGGGGGGGACTAGGGCGTACAATGAGCAGTTCTTC. Translation gives CASSVGGTRAYNEQFF.

The CDR3 DNA reads TGTGCCAGCAGTTTAGGTGGTTTAGAAAAGTTGGGGACGGTAGGGCAAGAGACCCAGTACTTC. It is translated as CASSLGGLEKLGTVGQETQYF. The rearrangement joins TRBV28 to TRBJ2-5; D is tentatively TRBD1 or TRBD2 (5 bases each). V was clipped by 2 bases and J by 2 bases, with 30 bases between them. The length of the CDR3 is 21 residues. CDR1 is MDHEN, CDR2 SYDVKM, per germline.

The gene calls are TRBV6-5 and TRBJ1-1, with TRBD1 as a possible D gene (6 bases). CDR1 and CDR2 (germline): MNHEY, SVGAGI. This CDR3 is built from 13 residues. V was trimmed by 6 bases and J by 4 bases, leaving 12 bases between them. CDR3 in DNA: TGTGCCAGCAGCAACAGGGTAGCCACTGAAGCTTTCTTT. This codes for CASSNRVATEAFF.

The V and J genes are TRBV4-1 and TRBJ2-7; 11 nucleotides align to TRBD2. The length of the CDR3 is 17 residues. Germline V gene lookup returns CDR1 MGHRA and CDR2 YSYEKL. The junction had 9 bases not matched to a gene; V was cut back by 1 base and J by 4 bases. In DNA form, the CDR3 reads TGCGCCAGCAGCCAAGTTCATCCGGGACTAGCGGCTTACGAGCAGTACTTC. Its translation is CASSQVHPGLAAYEQYF.

Concerning this clone: Distinct nucleotide sequences in the sample also encode this CDR3. This chain uses TRBV5-1 with TRBJ1-4; maybe TRBD1 (5 bases). Trimming took off 0 bases at V and 7 bases at J, with 10 bases between the two ends. Germline V gene lookup returns CDR1 SGHRS and CDR2 YFSETQ. The CDR3 loop spans 14 amino acids. CDR3 in amino acids: CASSLVGQGEKLFF. For the CDR3, the DNA is TGCGCCAGCAGCTTGGTTGGGCAGGGTGAAAAACTGTTTTTT.

The chain carries TRBV5-6 and TRBJ2-1, with TRBD2 matching 13 bases. J was trimmed by 4 bases and V by 0 bases; bases with no gene match: 7. Germline CDR1 SGHDT, CDR2 YYEEEE. CDR3 length: 18 residues. The CDR3 DNA follows: TGTGCCAGCAGCTTGGTAGGGCCACTAGCGGGAGGGTACAATGAGCAGTTCTTC. This sequence encodes CASSLVGPLAGGYNEQFF.

J is TRBJ1-5 and V is TRBV7-8; TRBD1 matches at 7 bases. The CDR3 consists of 16 residues. Germline loops: CDR1 SGHVS, CDR2 FQNEAQ. With 2 bases clipped from V and 6 bases from J, the junction kept 10 bases outside the gene matches. In DNA form, the CDR3 reads TGTGCCAGCAGCTTAAGGTCAAGGGGGCAAAGTCAGCCCCAGCATTTT. The encoded protein is CASSLRSRGQSQPQHF.

The chain employs TRBV2 and TRBJ2-7; 9 bases are shared with TRBD1. The CDR3 loop spans 12 amino acids. V was pared by 10 bases and J by 5 bases, with 6 bases of the junction left unmatched. Germline values: CDR1 SNHLY, CDR2 FYNNEI. CDR3 in DNA: TGTGCCACCGGACAGGGGTGGCACGAGCAGTACTTC. Residues: CATGQGWHEQYF.

The CDR3 loop is CAWSVGANTEAFF. The CDR3 DNA reads TGTGCCTGGAGTGTAGGTGCGAACACTGAAGCTTTCTTT. V and J are TRBV30 and TRBJ1-1; no reliable D call. The CDR3 sequence is 13 residues long. V lost 0 bases, J lost 1 base, and 6 bases lay in between. Germline values: CDR1 GTSNPN, CDR2 SVGIG (reference sequence).

V and J are TRBV7-9 and TRBJ2-7; TRBD2 matches at 8 bases. With 5 bases clipped from V and 0 bases from J, the junction kept 9 bases outside the gene matches. This CDR3 comprises 16 residues. The germline V gene encodes CDR1 SEHNR and CDR2 FQNEAQ (reference sequence). The CDR3 protein is CASSGPGGDNSYEQYF. The CDR3, as DNA: TGTGCCAGCAGCGGACCGGGGGGGGACAACTCCTACGAGCAGTACTTC.